These T cell receptor beta chains were read from a single sample in a study of blood T cell repertoires in COVID-19. The repertoire was sequenced with immunoSEQ multiplex PCR; TCRdb's copy has only in-frame clones and lacks some. There are tens of thousands of clones in the sample; approximately 88% occur only once, and approximately 4.3% lies in the top ten. The specimen was peripheral blood. The receptors originated from a human donor in a cohort sampled during active COVID-19. CDR3s include the opening cysteine and the closing phenylalanine or tryptophan.

v_call	j_call	cdr3_aa
TRBV27	TRBJ2-3	CASSARLAGRSDTQYF
TRBV19	TRBJ1-2	CASTRDRAGYGYTF
TRBV27	TRBJ2-7	CASSFGEQYF
TRBV18	TRBJ2-2	CASSPSQGTGELFF
TRBV5-1	TRBJ2-5	CASTAGGGYQETQYF
TRBV19	TRBJ1-3	CASSLQGVYSGNTIYF
TRBV4-1	TRBJ1-5	CASSQVPILAGQRIMGNQPQHF
TRBV5-1	TRBJ2-5	CASSLGPGYQETQYF
TRBV9	TRBJ2-7	CASSNGGQGATQYF
TRBV6-1	TRBJ2-7	CASSDRQGLEQYF
TRBV6-2/TRBV6-3	TRBJ2-3	CASSYALAGSSTDTQYF
TRBV28	TRBJ2-7	CASSLLAGLSYEQYF
TRBV7-9	TRBJ2-3	CASSLGTSGRLDTQYF
TRBV10-1	TRBJ2-3	CASSESLGLAGVGTDTQYF
TRBV5-6	TRBJ1-3	CASSLVGKGSGNTIYF
TRBV30	TRBJ2-7	CAWRHTSYEQYF
TRBV7-9	TRBJ1-3	CASSLGHSGNTIYF
TRBV6-6	TRBJ2-5	CASSSPPDRVQETQYF
TRBV28	TRBJ2-1	CASSFLFYEQFF
TRBV27	TRBJ2-7	CASSDGLAGLPYEQYF
TRBV10-2	TRBJ2-1	CATREGVGTGLNHEQFF
TRBV7-9	TRBJ1-3	CASSPDRREGDTIYF
TRBV14	TRBJ1-2	CASSSQGLYGYTF
TRBV19	TRBJ1-1	CASSLGTGGDRAEAFF
TRBV2	TRBJ2-5	CASSEARLAGAETQYF
TRBV4-1	TRBJ2-1	CASSQDIIGGAYEQFF
TRBV11-2	TRBJ1-3	CASRWDRGYTIYF
TRBV5-1	TRBJ2-7	CASSLDRGAYEQYF
TRBV18	TRBJ2-3	CASSPIPGSTDTQYF
TRBV19	TRBJ1-5	CATNLERGQPQHF
TRBV5-1	TRBJ2-3	CASSPEIAGLSTDTQYF
TRBV29-1	TRBJ1-1	CSVVGGYTEAFF